Detailed here is one T cell receptor (beta chain). It has no known antigen specificity. Within one base of it there is no much larger clone, and no base qualities were kept. The sample is drawn from a study of cytomegalovirus exposure and HLA in healthy donors (dated by TCRdb to about 2017). Some background on the complete study: In an earlier analysis of about 560 of the donors, approximately 260 Gb of sequence data and approximately 120 million unique TCR beta sequences from about 190 million T cells were reported. Alongside the repertoire data, information on donor age, sex, ethnicity and CMV serostatus was compiled. An earlier analysis of 587 of the donors applied high-throughput TCR beta sequencing to assess whether each TCR beta V gene segment acted as functional or pseudogenic. Rather than drawing on any new phenotypic data, the later analysis identified candidate immune exposures from TCR beta sequences and the way those sequences occurred across donors. The T cell repertoires of some 670 subjects were profiled by immunosequencing and related to cytomegalovirus serostatus. The study aimed to test whether cataloging public T cell receptors could reveal signatures of past pathogen exposure. Because of strong linkage in the cohort, five DR-DQ haplotypes were treated as single units for association and clustering. Among the roughly 410 genotyped donors, 81% belonged to the genetic ancestry cluster associated with self-reported Caucasian donors. To predict cytomegalovirus infection status, the study combined high-throughput TCR immunosequencing, statistical association of individual TCRs with disease status, and machine learning. Every discovery cohort repertoire had been produced on one sequencing platform. Class I and class II HLA loci were covered by the typing at four-digit resolution. The number of donors typed differed by locus, with 629-630 for A, B, C, DRB1 and DQB1, roughly 520 for DQA1, 600 to 610 for DPA1, and some 440 for DPB1. A separate validation cohort of some 130 different subjects was used in addition to the 666-subject first cohort. In a later genetic analysis, genome-wide SNP genotypes for about three fifths of the 666 donors were used, and that subset was treated as a discovery cohort. An early release that covered 500 to 800 HLA-typed donors contained 300 to 350 gigabases of sequencing data and around 80 million unique TCR sequences. To study patterns of TCR occurrence, a later analysis re-analyzed previously published TCR beta repertoires from around 700 donors and added high-resolution HLA genotyping. On average, 235,054 unique TCR beta nucleotide sequences were sequenced per donor among a few hundred genotyped donors of the cohort, with roughly 18% of those sequences being non-productive. Overall study results and their limits: While some public TCRs were present in many individuals, most TCR sequences turned up only very rarely across donors. Cytomegalovirus status was reported to be diagnosed by the classifier with high specificity and sensitivity in both the original and validation cohorts. A further reported finding was that TCR beta sequences accurately predicted the HLA-A and HLA-B alleles for most subjects in the first cohort. Because counts were too low, about 15 rarely observed V segments, including chromosome 9 orphons, were left out of the earlier analysis of over 550 of the donors. In an earlier analysis of some 500 of the donors, most TCR beta V segments appeared in productive rearrangements about 90% or about 30% of the time, broadly matching IMGT annotations. An association between a missense DCLRE1C variant and V-gene and J-gene trimming of TCR beta chains was found in a later genetic analysis and replicated in an independent cohort. A few of the identified cytomegalovirus-associated TCR beta chains were confirmed in vitro to be specific for cytomegalovirus antigens. Roughly uniform sequencing depth across donors was assumed in presence/absence analyses, although this assumption may not hold. Strong co-occurrence of HLA alleles, especially DR and DQ, made assigning TCR associations to individual alleles difficult. According to a later genetic analysis, donors in an Asian-associated ancestry cluster had fewer N-insertions in productive TCRs than the roughly 660-donor mean. The only immune exposure information available for the cohort was CMV serostatus. A cluster of highly shared sequence variants was judged likely to represent a technical artifact of the sequencing pipeline. According to the authors, the approach could potentially be generalized to other disease states and immunological phenotypes. In a later analysis, several top co-occurrence clusters were reported to appear linked to parvovirus B19, influenza, CMV and Epstein-Barr virus. At a false discovery rate of 0.05, a later analysis linked under 20,000 TCR beta sequences to specific HLA alleles. Correlated functional status among segregating V segments might reflect linkage disequilibrium, but an unknown experimental factor could not be ruled out. Because the 87-base-pair reads could not distinguish some IMGT-functional V segments, including TRBV6-2 and TRBV6-3, those segments were excluded. A later analysis found that HLA-associated TCR beta chains were more clonally expanded and had lower generation probabilities than equally common non-associated chains. Because some donors lacked HLA typing at each locus, the association tests relied only on the typed subset. According to a later analysis, TCR association rates differed among HLA loci, with DRB1 alleles showing the most associated TCRs and HLA-C alleles showing the fewest. In a later analysis, most CMV-associated TCR beta chains were found to appear HLA-restricted, with HLA associations seemingly driven largely by CMV exposure. The study listed 150 to 200 TCR beta chains as associated with cytomegalovirus. This cohort had only TCR beta chains sequenced, and the lack of alpha or paired-chain data limited which features could be detected.

Including the terminal cysteine and phenylalanine, the CDR3 comprises 15 residues. Only the CDR3 DNA is retained, 45 bases long and in frame from the first base. Trimming removed 5 bases from V and 2 bases from J, leaving 16 bases between the germline ends. Reading the germline V gene gives CDR1 MDHEN and CDR2 SYDVKM. The protocol used for the library was the immunoSEQ multiplex PCR assay. A mixture of 60 forward primers for TCR Vbeta segments and 13 reverse primers for TCR Jbeta segments was used in the multiplex PCR. The CDR3 region of rearranged TCR beta genes was amplified from genomic DNA by a multiplex PCR assay. The amplified TCR beta libraries were sequenced on the Illumina HiSeq System as 87-base-pair reads. On the authors' methods: In a later analysis, about 80 million unique TCR beta chains were counted across the roughly 610 repertoires, and roughly 10 million of these chains were shared by at least two donors. Raw reads were error-corrected and collapsed into unique sequences by a nearest-neighbor algorithm in which closely related sequences were merged to remove PCR and sequencing errors. Alignment of CDR3 sequences to IMGT reference sequences was used to assign V, D and J gene segments. For a sequence to be retained, a match of at least six nucleotides to both a V gene segment and a J gene segment was required. Rearrangements were called productive when the CDR3 lacked stop codons and stayed in frame with V and J; all others were non-productive. CDR3 was defined by IMGT convention, running from the second conserved V-encoded cysteine to the conserved J-encoded phenylalanine. The earlier analysis of some 580 of the donors excluded any sequence lacking an unambiguous match to a single V gene segment. In an earlier analysis of 450 to 750 of the donors, a V segment was called functional when productive rearrangements were above 56.7%, and segregating when the standard deviation between donors exceeded 5%. To diagnose cytomegalovirus status from the catalog of TCR beta chain sequences, a statistical classification framework was built. In a later analysis, TCR nucleotide sequences were compared against IMGT/GENE-DB human TR gene sequences so that V and J genes could be assigned. The TCRdist pipeline was used in a later analysis to assign CDR3 sequences and most-parsimonious VDJ recombination scenarios. In a later analysis, each TCR beta chain was defined by its CDR3 amino acid sequence together with its V-gene family, and reads without a unique V-gene family were excluded. As a way to deal with suspected cross-contamination and a sequencing artifact, a later analysis dropped hundreds of nucleotide sequences that were highly shared and had low generation probability. In a later analysis, a clonal expansion index was calculated for each public chain from normalized within-repertoire ranks of inferred template counts. In a later analysis, generation probabilities were computed with a VDJ recombination model fitted to out-of-frame rearrangements, and the resulting probabilities were checked against IGoR. A later analysis scored TCR-TCR, TCR-HLA and TCR-CMV co-occurrence with hypergeometric tests, applying a repertoire-size bias correction to TCR pairs. To estimate false discovery rates, a later analysis permuted the HLA or CMV assignments 20 times. In a later analysis, co-occurring TCRs were grouped using DBSCAN, and TCRdist sequence similarity was added for clustering within HLA-allele-positive subsets. Co-occurrence clustering excluded repertoires with fewer than 30,000 or more than 120,000 public chains, plus five with anomalous nucleotide sharing. Drawn from immuneACCESS, this table holds only the in-frame rearrangements with V and J called that TCRdb kept. Clones are partly lost; checked studies trace under half to an unresolved V gene and leave the rest unexplained. V and J calls and clone size are those listed in that table; D and trimming were worked out from the DNA. In this sample the table shows approximately 150,000 clones, 75% to 80% of which occur a single time. The ten largest clonotypes hold about 6.8% of the sample.

The cohort consisted of some 730 healthy bone marrow donors. At the time of sampling, every cohort member was nominally healthy, though immune exposures that went unrecorded were likely present. The donor tested CMV seropositive and was one of the 289 seropositive cohort members. A peripheral blood sample was provided by each donor, and peripheral blood mononuclear cells were used for TCR beta sequencing. The Qiagen DNeasy Blood Extraction Kit was used to extract genomic DNA from the blood cell samples. This sequence uses TRBV28 and TRBJ2-7, with a tentative D gene TRBD2 over 5 matching bases. Specimen: PBMCs. This TCR derives from a middle-aged woman in good health and CMV-seropositive. The CDR3 sequence is CASSPSVALTYEQYF. The DNA sequence follows: TGTGCCAGCAGTCCGTCGGTAGCGTTAACCTACGAGCAGTACTTC.